This TCR beta chain is from a study of molecular identifiers for immune sequencing clone quantification. Regarding the study as a whole: Jurkat TCR RNA spiked in from one cell could reportedly be detected among 900,000 or so naive cells.

The sample holds many counts of this clonotype. What it binds is unknown. With V trimmed by 4 bases and J by 0 bases, 5 bases remained unmatched. The length of the CDR3 is 15 residues. CDR1 SGHDT and CDR2 YYEEEE come from the germline V gene. Preparation methods for the bulk TCR libraries were those previously described, with listed TCR primers. TCRdb re-derived calls from the PCR reads in MiXCR, one entry per CDR3 protein. Found here are 350,000 or so distinct CDR3 sequences, about 22% of them singletons; the top ten hold about 0.79%. It was from 20,000 to 1,000,000 sorted cells, with 10%, 30% or 50% RNA, that naive CD8 libraries came.

Sequenced sample: naive CD8+ T cells from blood, with Jurkat cell RNA spiked in. Subset indicated: FACS-sorted CD8+CD4-CCR7+CD45RA+ naive T cells. The sequence derives from a human donor in good health. Some libraries in this study had Jurkat cell RNA spiked in. The chain joins TRBV5-6 to TRBJ2-3; 7 bases agree with TRBD2. The CDR3 region has the DNA TGTGCCAGCAGCACGGGACTACCTAGCACAGATACGCAGTATTTT. It codes for CASSTGLPSTDTQYF.